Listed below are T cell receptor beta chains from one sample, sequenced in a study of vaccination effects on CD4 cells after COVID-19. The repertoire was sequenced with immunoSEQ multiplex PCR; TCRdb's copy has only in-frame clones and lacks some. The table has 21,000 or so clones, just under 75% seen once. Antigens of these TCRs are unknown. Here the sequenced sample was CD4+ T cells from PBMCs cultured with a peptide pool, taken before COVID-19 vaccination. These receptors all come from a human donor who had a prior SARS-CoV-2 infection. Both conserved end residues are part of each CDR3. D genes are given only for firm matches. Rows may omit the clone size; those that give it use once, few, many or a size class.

TGTGCCAGCAGCTTAGACGGTGGGTTCGGAAACTATGGCTACACCTTC,CASSLDGGFGNYGYTF,TRBJ1-2,TRBV11-3,-,-
TGCGCCAGCAGCTTGGATCCATTTAACACTGAAGCTTTCTTT,CASSLDPFNTEAFF,TRBJ1-1,TRBV5-1,-,-
TGCGCCAGCAGCCAGTTAACGGGAAGCTACGAGCAGTACTTC,CASSQLTGSYEQYF,TRBJ2-7,TRBV4-1,few,-
TGTGCCAGCAGCCCGACAGGTCCAAATGAAAAACTGTTTTTT,CASSPTGPNEKLFF,TRBJ1-4,TRBV7-2,-,-
TGTGCCAGCAGCTTGGCTAGAGATTACGGGGAGCTGTTTTTT,CASSLARDYGELFF,TRBJ2-2,TRBV5-4,-,-
TGTGCCAGCAGTTCTCCAGGGGGAGAGACCCAGTACTTC,CASSSPGGETQYF,TRBJ2-5,TRBV6-6,-,TRBD1
TGTGCCAGCAGTCCCCTGGGACAGGTCTACGAGCAGTACTTC,CASSPLGQVYEQYF,TRBJ2-7,TRBV25-1,once,TRBD1
TGCGCCAGCAGCTTGGTTGCAGGGGGTACCCTTGGAAACACCATATATTTT,CASSLVAGGTLGNTIYF,TRBJ1-3,TRBV5-1,-,TRBD1
TGTGCCAGCAGTGACAGGGGGATGGTTCAGCCCCAGCATTTT,CASSDRGMVQPQHF,TRBJ1-5,TRBV2,-,TRBD1
TGTGCCAGCAGCCGAGGAGGGAACACTGAAGCTTTCTTT,CASSRGGNTEAFF,TRBJ1-1,TRBV5-4,-,-
TGCGCCAGCAGCTTGCAGGGCCATAATTCACCCCTCCACTTT,CASSLQGHNSPLHF,TRBJ1-6,TRBV5-1,-,-
TGTGCCAGCAGCCCCCGGACAACAGATACGCAGTATTTT,CASSPRTTDTQYF,TRBJ2-3,TRBV5-4,-,-
TGCGCCAGCAGCCGGTGGGGACAGGGTTTCCAAGAGACCCAGTACTTC,CASSRWGQGFQETQYF,TRBJ2-5,TRBV5-1,once,TRBD1
TGCGCCAGCAGCCCAACGACGGCCTACGAGCAGTACTTC,CASSPTTAYEQYF,TRBJ2-7,TRBV5-1,-,-
TGTGCCTGGAGTGCGGTTTGGGGCGTTAAGGGCACAGATACGCAGTATTTT,CAWSAVWGVKGTDTQYF,TRBJ2-3,TRBV30,-,-
TGTGCCAGCAGTGGCTACGAGCAGTACTTC,CASSGYEQYF,TRBJ2-7,TRBV2,-,-
TGTGCCAGCAGCGCAACCTCTGGGGCCAACGTCCTGACTTTC,CASSATSGANVLTF,TRBJ2-6,TRBV9,once,-
TGTGCCAGCAGCTCCACTTCGGTCCTCCCAGATACGCAGTATTTT,CASSSTSVLPDTQYF,TRBJ2-3,TRBV7-2,once,-
TGTGCCAGCAGCTTGGGAGGGAACTTGAGGGACAATGAGCAGTTCTTC,CASSLGGNLRDNEQFF,TRBJ2-1,TRBV5-4,-,-
TGTGCCGCAGGGCAAGAGACCCAGTACTTC,CAAGQETQYF,TRBJ2-5,TRBV25-1,-,-
TGTGCCAGCAGTTTTTATGGCAATCAGCCCCAGCATTTT,CASSFYGNQPQHF,TRBJ1-5,TRBV6-2/TRBV6-3,-,-
TGTGCCAGCAGTTTGGTCCGAGGGGGTCAGACCGGGGAGCTGTTTTTT,CASSLVRGGQTGELFF,TRBJ2-2,TRBV28,few,-
TGTGCCAGCAGCCGGCAGGTTGACACTGAAGCTTTCTTT,CASSRQVDTEAFF,TRBJ1-1,TRBV7-2,-,-
TGTGCCAGCAGCCAAGAAGGGGGGGGCCCTGAAGCTTTCTTT,CASSQEGGGPEAFF,TRBJ1-1,TRBV3-1/TRBV3-2,-,-
TGTGCCAGCAGTTTATCTGGGGTCAATGAAAAACTGTTTTTT,CASSLSGVNEKLFF,TRBJ1-4,TRBV27,-,-
TGTGCCAGCAGCCTTTCAATGGAATACAATGAGCAGTTCTTC,CASSLSMEYNEQFF,TRBJ2-1,TRBV7-9,few,-
TGTGCCAGCAGTTACTCTGTCGAGAACAATGAGCAGTTCTTC,CASSYSVENNEQFF,TRBJ2-1,TRBV6-2/TRBV6-3,-,-
TGTGCCAGCAGCTTAGGAGGACGACAGGGCAACACTGAAGCTTTCTTT,CASSLGGRQGNTEAFF,TRBJ1-1,TRBV7-2,once,TRBD1
TGTGCCAGCAGCTCCAGACGGGGGACCGGGGAGCTGTTTTTT,CASSSRRGTGELFF,TRBJ2-2,TRBV7-9,-,-
TGTGCCAGCAGCTCCGGGACAGGGAACACCGGGGAGCTGTTTTTT,CASSSGTGNTGELFF,TRBJ2-2,TRBV5-4,-,TRBD1
TGTGCCAGCAGTGAGTCGGGCACCGGGGAGCTGTTTTTT,CASSESGTGELFF,TRBJ2-2,TRBV6-4,-,-
TGTGCCAGCAGTTCAGCTCCCCAACCTTGGACCGGCTACACCTTC,CASSSAPQPWTGYTF,TRBJ1-2,TRBV28,-,-
TGTGCCAGCAAAACAGGGTTGAGAGGAGATACGCAGTATTTT,CASKTGLRGDTQYF,TRBJ2-3,TRBV6-5,once,-
TGTGCCAGCTCACCGACCTGGGAGAGAGACTATGGCTACACCTTC,CASSPTWERDYGYTF,TRBJ1-2,TRBV18,few,-
TGTGCCACCAGTGATTGGGGCCCAAAGCCGCCCGACGGAGGGAGGGCTGGAAACACCATATATTTT,CATSDWGPKPPDGGRAGNTIYF,TRBJ1-3,TRBV24-1,few,-
TGCGCCAGCAGCTTACTGACAGGCCAAGAGACCCAGTACTTC,CASSLLTGQETQYF,TRBJ2-5,TRBV5-1,-,-
TGTGCCAGCAGCCAAGTCTGGGCCGAGACCCAGTACTTC,CASSQVWAETQYF,TRBJ2-5,TRBV14,-,-
TGTGCCAGCAGCCAAGATACTACGCTAGGGAAGACCCAGTACTTC,CASSQDTTLGKTQYF,TRBJ2-5,TRBV4-2,-,-
TGTGCCACGGGAGTGGGGCTGCTCAGGTCCGGCGGCTACACCTTC,CATGVGLLRSGGYTF,TRBJ1-2,TRBV10-3,-,-
TGTGCCAGCAGCCCGAGTTTTACCGGGACCTTCAACACAGATACGCAGTATTTT,CASSPSFTGTFNTDTQYF,TRBJ2-3,TRBV7-6,-,-
TGCGCCAGCAGGTCCGGGACAGGGGACACCGGGGAGCTGTTTTTT,CASRSGTGDTGELFF,TRBJ2-2,TRBV5-1,-,TRBD1
TGTGCCATCAGTGAGTCGACTCGAGGAGGGCAGTTCTTC,CAISESTRGGQFF,TRBJ2-1,TRBV10-3,-,-
TGTGCCAGCAGTCGGGACTCCTTGGAGCCCCAGCATTTT,CASSRDSLEPQHF,TRBJ1-5,TRBV5-4,-,-
TGTGCCAGCAGTTACGGGACAGGGGGAGGCACCGGGGAGCTGTTTTTT,CASSYGTGGGTGELFF,TRBJ2-2,TRBV6-5,-,TRBD1
TGTGCCAGTAGTACAGGGGATACGCAGTATTTT,CASSTGDTQYF,TRBJ2-3,TRBV19,-,-
TGTGCCAGCAGTAATTGGGCAAATCAGCCCCAGCATTTT,CASSNWANQPQHF,TRBJ1-5,TRBV2,few,-
TGTGCCAGCAGCCCACGGGAGGGGGTATGGGGCTACACCTTC,CASSPREGVWGYTF,TRBJ1-2,TRBV3-1/TRBV3-2,-,-
TGTGTTATGGGGGGACAGGGACGAGAGACCCAGTACTTC,CVMGGQGRETQYF,TRBJ2-5,TRBV30,-,TRBD1
TGCGCCAGCAGCCAAGGTAGGTCCGGCGCCTACGAGCAGTACTTC,CASSQGRSGAYEQYF,TRBJ2-7,TRBV4-1,few,-
TGTGCCAGCGCCAATACTCAGGGGGGATGCAATCAGCCCCAGCATTTT,CASANTQGGCNQPQHF,TRBJ1-5,TRBV21-1,few,-